These 3 T cell receptor beta chains were all obtained from the same sample, sequenced in a study of CD8+ T cells in alopecia areata. Sequencing used cDNA as its template, made by extracting RNA and reverse transcribing it. The protocol was immunoSEQ multiplex PCR, while the TCRdb copy is restricted to in-frame clones and leaves out a portion. The sample has approximately 54,000 clones; around 96% are singletons. The input for sequencing was CD8+ T cells sorted from blood, taken at week 0. The receptors here all came from a human donor with alopecia areata.

This chain connects TRBV5-1 to TRBJ1-2; a weak D match, TRBD1 (6 bases). Germline loops: CDR1 SGHRS, CDR2 YFSETQ. The CDR3 covers 15 residues. V lost 0 bases and J lost 4, with 13 bases in between. The CDR3 here is CASSLAGQGSYGYTF. The CDR3 DNA sequence: TGCGCCAGCAGCTTGGCAGGGCAGGGGTCCTATGGCTACACCTTC.

This chain connects TRBV5-6 to TRBJ1-5, with 7 bases lining up with TRBD1. Germline lookup yields CDR1 SGHDT and CDR2 YYEEEE. V was clipped by 4 bases and J by 7 bases; unmatched bases: 14. The CDR3 covers 16 residues. The CDR3 spells CASSKRDRGTSQPQHF. The DNA of the CDR3 is TGTGCCAGCAGCAAACGGGACAGAGGAACCTCCCAGCCCCAGCATTTT.

The chain has TRBV6-5 and TRBJ1-1, with D possibly matching TRBD1 (6 bases). The V gene's germline CDR1 is MNHEY and CDR2 SVGAGI. V was shortened by 4 bases and J by 3 bases, with 9 bases between the two germline ends. CDR3 length: 13 amino acids. The chain's CDR3 is CASSSQGDTEAFF. DNA for the CDR3: TGTGCCAGCAGTTCACAGGGAGACACTGAAGCTTTCTTT.